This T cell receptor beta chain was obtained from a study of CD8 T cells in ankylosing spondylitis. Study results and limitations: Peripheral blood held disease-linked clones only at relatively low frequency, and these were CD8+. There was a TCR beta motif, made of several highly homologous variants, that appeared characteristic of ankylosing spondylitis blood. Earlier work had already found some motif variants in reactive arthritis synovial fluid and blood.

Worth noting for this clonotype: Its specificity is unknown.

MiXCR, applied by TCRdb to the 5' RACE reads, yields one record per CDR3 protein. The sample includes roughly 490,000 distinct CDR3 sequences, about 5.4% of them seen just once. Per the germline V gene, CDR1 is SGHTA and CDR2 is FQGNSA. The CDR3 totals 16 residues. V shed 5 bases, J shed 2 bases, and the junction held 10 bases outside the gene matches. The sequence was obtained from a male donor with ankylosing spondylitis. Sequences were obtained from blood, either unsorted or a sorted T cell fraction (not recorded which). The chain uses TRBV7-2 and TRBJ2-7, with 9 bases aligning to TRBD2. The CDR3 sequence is CASSRASGTLAYEQYF. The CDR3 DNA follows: TGTGCCAGCAGCCGAGCTAGCGGGACGCTGGCCTACGAGCAGTACTTC.